What follows are 8 T cell receptor beta chains derived from one specimen sequenced in a study of Ad26.COV2.S vaccination and SARS-CoV-2 variants. Documented treatment: roughly 18 received Ad26.COV2.S at low or high dose, single or two shots; roughly 5 received placebo; per-sample allocation not given. Specimen acquisition occurred on day 63 following the initial vaccine or placebo injection. The table came from immunoSEQ multiplex PCR; TCRdb's copy has only in-frame clones and leaves some out. The sample carries approximately 350,000 clones, about 83% recorded once. Sequenced material: peripheral blood, taken in a trial of Ad26.COV2.S vaccine versus placebo. The receptors were sampled from a person aged 18-65 years who received the Ad26.COV2.S COVID-19 vaccine or a placebo.

The chain joins TRBV27 to TRBJ2-1; D is perhaps TRBD1 (5 bases). V lost 3 bases and J lost 10, with 13 bases in between. The germline gives CDR1 MNHEY, CDR2 SMNVEV (reference sequence). The CDR3 consists of 13 residues. CDR3 in DNA: TGTGCCAGCAGTTTGGGCAGGGATGGGGAGCAGTTCTTC. This gives the protein CASSLGRDGEQFF.

V and J are TRBV5-1 and TRBJ1-1; 9 bases agree with TRBD1. Germline CDR1 and CDR2: SGHRS and YFSETQ. V gave up 1 base and J gave up 2 bases; unmatched junction bases: 9. The CDR3 loop spans 17 amino acids. Written as DNA, the CDR3 is TGCGCCAGCAGCTTGCCCAGGACAGGGGCGCGAAACACTGAAGCTTTCTTT. It codes for CASSLPRTGARNTEAFF.

This clone was observed a few times. This chain joins TRBV19 and TRBJ2-7; TRBD2 matches 9 bases. Germline lookup yields CDR1 LNHDA and CDR2 SQIVND (reference sequence). The CDR3 contains 15 residues. Trimming cost V 3 bases and J 5 bases; bases outside gene matches: 8. This CDR3 reads CASSISPSGNHEQYF. Written as DNA, the CDR3 is TGTGCCAGTAGTATTTCGCCTAGCGGGAACCACGAGCAGTACTTC.

The chain couples TRBV21-1 to TRBJ2-6; the table assigns TRBD1, which was not confirmed against the DNA. TRBV21-1 is a pseudogene. The CDR3 contains 17 residues. The CDR3 here is CASSLRTEDSGANVLTF. In DNA, the CDR3 is TGTGCCAGCAGCCTAAGGACAGAAGACTCTGGGGCCAACGTCCTGACTTTC.

The gene calls are TRBV5-1 and TRBJ2-3, with D unresolved. CDR1 and CDR2 (germline): SGHRS, YFSETQ. CDR3 length: 17 residues. The V and J ends lost 0 bases and 4 bases respectively, with 18 bases between them. CDR3 in DNA: TGCGCCAGCAGCTTGGCCCCCTCGACGGGCCAGGCAGATACGCAGTATTTT. Protein: CASSLAPSTGQADTQYF.

This clone appeared once. In DNA form, the CDR3 reads TGTGCCAGCAGCCCCCAGGGCGGGAGGGATGGTGAGCAGTTCTTC. Translation gives CASSPQGGRDGEQFF. The V call is TRBV5-4, the J call TRBJ2-1; the match to TRBD2 covers 9 bases. In germline, CDR1 is SGHNT, CDR2 YYREEE (reference sequence). With 4 bases clipped from V and 9 bases from J, the junction kept 11 bases outside the gene matches. There are 15 residues in the CDR3.

The V call is TRBV6-5, the J call TRBJ1-2, with D possibly matching TRBD1 (6 bases). V dropped 1 base and J dropped 4 bases, with 10 bases sitting between them. This CDR3 has 14 amino acids. Germline CDR1 MNHEY, CDR2 SVGAGI. In nucleotides, the CDR3 is TGTGCCAGCAGTTACTTTAGACAGGCCTATGGCTACACCTTC. Protein product: CASSYFRQAYGYTF.

The sample holds one count of this clone. V gene TRBV19 combines with J gene TRBJ1-1; maybe TRBD1 (5 bases). CDR3 length equals 14 residues. Germline assignment: CDR1 LNHDA and CDR2 SQIVND (reference sequence). Trimming stripped 5 bases from V and 0 bases from J, with 10 bases between. CDR3 sequence (DNA): TGTGCCAGTAGTGAGGACACTTTGAACACTGAAGCTTTCTTT. It specifies CASSEDTLNTEAFF.